One sample yielded the 17 T cell receptor beta chains listed below, sequenced in a study of radiotherapy plus CTLA-4 blockade in lung cancer. Sequencing was performed with immunoSEQ multiplex PCR; in TCRdb, only in-frame clones are kept and a portion is missing. Among tens of thousands of clones, around 72% were seen once, and the ten largest hold over 13%. The sequencing used peripheral blood, collected from a patient treated with radiotherapy plus ipilimumab. The origin of the receptors is a human donor with non-small cell lung cancer that progressed on radiotherapy plus ipilimumab.

This clone was detected only a few times. The chain recombines TRBV27 with TRBJ2-3, with TRBD2 matching over 8 bases. The CDR3 is 14 amino acids. CDR1 is MNHEY and CDR2 is SMNVEV in the germline V gene (reference sequence). The V and J ends lost 3 bases and 4 bases, in that order; junction bases with no gene match: 3. Here the CDR3 DNA reads TGTGCCAGCAGTTTTGCAGCGGGAGCAGATACGCAGTATTTT. Translation: CASSFAAGADTQYF.

The chain links TRBV7-8 to TRBJ1-5; 8 nucleotides agree with TRBD1. V lost 0 bases, J lost 2 bases, and 3 bases stayed unmatched. CDR3 length: 16 amino acids. Germline CDR1 SGHVS, CDR2 FQNEAQ. CDR3 DNA sequence: TGTGCCAGCAGCTTAGCCAGGGGGCTTGGCAATCAGCCCCAGCATTTT. Protein: CASSLARGLGNQPQHF.

V and J are TRBV2 and TRBJ2-2, with unresolved D. V was pared by 7 bases and J by 10 bases, with 13 bases between. This CDR3 region has 12 residues. From germline, CDR1 is SNHLY and CDR2 FYNNEI. The CDR3 loop is CASTPPGSELFF. The CDR3 DNA follows: TGTGCCAGCACCCCTCCCGGATCGGAGCTGTTTTTT.

This chain links TRBV7-9 with TRBJ2-5, with a tentative D call TRBD2 (6 bases). Germline loops: CDR1 SEHNR, CDR2 FQNEAQ (reference sequence). V lost 5 bases to trimming and J lost 7 bases, with 17 bases between them. The CDR3 loop spans 14 amino acids. CDR3 in DNA: TGTGCCAGCAGCCCCGGGACTGTCATCGGGACCCAGTACTTC. It specifies CASSPGTVIGTQYF. Complete variable domain (other parts from reference TRBV7-9 and TRBJ2-5): DTGVSQNPRHKITKRGQNVTFRCDPISEHNRLYWYRQTLGQGPEFLTYFQNEAQLEKSRLLSDRFSAERPKGSFSTLEIQRTEQGDSAMYLCASSPGTVIGTQYFGPGTRLLVL.

The chain recombines TRBV6-5 with TRBJ2-7, with D unclear. The CDR3 extends over 13 amino acids. The ends were cut back, 7 bases at V and 3 bases at J, with 13 bases in the middle. Germline values: CDR1 MNHEY, CDR2 SVGAGI. This CDR3 is CASTSGVGYEQYF. The DNA of the CDR3 is TGTGCCAGCACTTCGGGTGTGGGCTACGAGCAGTACTTC.

The count of this clone is one. The chain joins TRBV7-2 to TRBJ2-5; D tentatively reads TRBD1 or TRBD2 (5 bases each). The CDR3 contains 13 residues. CDR1 and CDR2 from the germline V gene are SGHTA and FQGNSA. Trimming pared 5 bases from V and 5 bases from J, leaving 12 bases between. The CDR3 nucleotides read TGTGCCAGCAGCCCTGCGTGGGGGGAGACCCAGTACTTC. Protein: CASSPAWGETQYF.

This clone has a single count. The chain links TRBV5-4 to TRBJ2-6, with a weak D call TRBD1 (5 bases). The CDR3 consists of 15 residues. Between the trimmed V and J ends, which lost 2 bases and 3 bases, there was a span of 9 bases. Per germline, CDR1 SGHNT and CDR2 YYREEE (reference sequence). CDR3 region: CASSFQGSGANVLTF. CDR3 bases: TGTGCCAGCAGCTTCCAGGGAAGTGGGGCCAACGTCCTGACTTTC.

This clone was observed a single time. V gene TRBV9 combines with J gene TRBJ2-7; D may be TRBD1 (5 bases). Germline V CDR1 and CDR2: SGDLS, YYNGEE. Trimming took off 4 bases at V and 2 bases at J, with 10 bases between the two ends. CDR3 length: 13 amino acids. The CDR3 reads CASSPREAYEQYF. Here the CDR3 DNA reads TGTGCCAGCAGCCCCAGGGAAGCCTACGAGCAGTACTTC.

The chain employs TRBV4-1 and TRBJ1-5; unclear D gene. Germline V gene lookup returns CDR1 MGHRA and CDR2 YSYEKL. This CDR3 contains 15 residues. Trimming took off 0 bases at V and 4 bases at J, with 10 bases between the two ends. Here the CDR3 DNA reads TGCGCCAGCAGCCAAGAGGGGTGGGGTAATCAGCCCCAGCATTTT. It codes for CASSQEGWGNQPQHF.

V gene TRBV11-2 combines with J gene TRBJ2-1; D is perhaps TRBD1 or TRBD2 (5 bases each). Germline-derived CDR1 and CDR2 are SGHAT and FQNNGV. The CDR3 has 13 residues. The ends were cut back, 5 bases at V and 6 bases at J, with 11 bases in the middle. CDR3 sequence (DNA): TGTGCCAGCAGCGCCGGGACCCGCAATGAGCAGTTCTTC. Encoded protein: CASSAGTRNEQFF.

The V gene is TRBV11-3, the J gene TRBJ2-1; TRBD2 agrees at 8 bases. This CDR3 comprises 15 residues. The V segment lost 5 bases and the J segment 4 bases; nucleotides outside the gene matches: 7. Germline CDR1 is SGHNT and CDR2 is YENEEA. The CDR3 here is CASSHGRGHYNEQFF. In DNA form, the CDR3 reads TGTGCCAGCAGCCACGGGAGGGGCCATTACAATGAGCAGTTCTTC.

The chain uses TRBV5-1 and TRBJ2-2; D is ambiguous. V dropped 2 bases and J dropped 0 bases, with 8 bases sitting between them. This CDR3 is built from 15 residues. Germline-derived CDR1 and CDR2 are SGHRS and YFSETQ. The CDR3 DNA reads TGCGCCAGCAGCTTAGGTAGAACGAACACCGGGGAGCTGTTTTTT. Its translation is CASSLGRTNTGELFF.

This clone was counted a few times. The chain links TRBV6-6 to TRBJ1-3; no reliable D call. The germline V and J ends were trimmed by 4 bases and 2 bases, with 12 bases remaining between them. The germline V gene has CDR1 MNHNY and CDR2 SVGAGI (reference sequence). CDR3 length: 15 amino acids. The CDR3 sequence: CASSSAGGAGNTIYF. CDR3 bases: TGTGCCAGCAGTTCCGCGGGCGGGGCTGGAAACACCATATATTTT.

In the case of this clone: The identical CDR3 is also encoded by other nucleotide sequences in the sample. The rearrangement uses TRBV5-5 and TRBJ2-7; D remains unclear. Trimming removed 0 bases from V and 2 bases from J, with 6 bases in between. Germline V gives CDR1 SGHKS, CDR2 YYEKEE (reference sequence). The CDR3 covers 13 residues. The CDR3 region has the DNA TGTGCCAGCAGCTTGGCCGCGGCCTACGAGCAGTACTTC. Its translation is CASSLAAAYEQYF.

V gene TRBV28 combines with J gene TRBJ1-5; D not resolved. Germline values: CDR1 MDHEN, CDR2 SYDVKM. V was trimmed by 6 bases and J by 4 bases, leaving 16 bases between them. The CDR3 extends over 15 amino acids. CDR3 loop: CASRWGGLGNQPQHF. The DNA of the CDR3 is TGTGCCAGCAGGTGGGGAGGATTGGGGAATCAGCCCCAGCATTTT.

This chain joins TRBV5-4 and TRBJ1-6, with D maybe TRBD1 (6 bases). The CDR3 runs 14 residues. V gave up 4 bases and J gave up 14 bases, with 19 bases separating them. From germline, CDR1 is SGHNT and CDR2 YYREEE (reference sequence). In nucleotides, the CDR3 is TGTGCCAGCAGCCCTAGCACAGGGCAGGAGGCCCTCCACTTT. It yields the protein CASSPSTGQEALHF.

This rearrangement joins TRBV5-1 to TRBJ1-1, with TRBD1 matching 9 bases. The CDR3 is 15 residues long. Germline V gene data show CDR1 as SGHRS and CDR2 as YFSETQ. The J segment lost 2 bases and the V segment lost 4 bases, leaving 6 bases of the junction unmatched. The CDR3 nucleotides are TGCGCCAGCAGCCAGAAGACAGGGGGAAACACTGAAGCTTTCTTT. It translates to CASSQKTGGNTEAFF.